This T cell receptor (beta chain) was obtained from a study of Graves' ophthalmopathy and Graves' hyperthyroidism. Findings and caveats of the study: Ophthalmopathy could be told apart from stable hyperthyroidism by a 13-signature model (just under 90% sensitivity, roughly 81% specificity).

This clonotype has ten or more counts. Its specificity is unknown. Beta-chain TCR CDR3 regions were amplified from RNA transcripts. The workflow started with a first-round RT-PCR run with HTBI primers and then moved on to a second-round multiplex PCR. MiXCR was run by TCRdb on the multiplex PCR reads, yielding one entry per CDR3 protein. The data hold fewer than 400,000 distinct CDR3 sequences, with around 19% observed a single time. For donors with ophthalmopathy, the disease showed moderate-to-severe activity, reached CAS ≥3 and NOSPECS ≥4, and had lasted under 3 months. The CDR3 consists of 13 residues. The germline V gene encodes CDR1 MNHEY and CDR2 SMNVEV (reference sequence). The V end was cut by 6 bases, the J end by 0 bases, with 8 bases between.

This clonotype was obtained from a young woman with Graves' ophthalmopathy. The chain has TRBV27 and TRBJ1-1, with D uncertain. The sample taken for sequencing was peripheral blood. CDR3 DNA: TGTGCCAGCAGCCCCCTCCTGAACACTGAAGCTTTCTTT. Residues: CASSPLLNTEAFF.